Below, 6 T cell receptor beta chains from the same sample are listed, as sequenced in a study of Graves' ophthalmopathy and Graves' hyperthyroidism. CDR3 regions of TCR beta were amplified from RNA transcripts. First-round RT-PCR relied on HTBI primers, and a second-round multiplex PCR came next. TCRdb recomputed calls from the multiplex PCR reads with MiXCR, one row per CDR3 protein. Among 1 million to 1.3 million distinct CDR3 sequences listed, about 35% were seen once. The sample taken for sequencing was peripheral blood or thyroid tissue (not recorded which). Receptor source: an adult man with Graves' hyperthyroidism.

This clonotype was detected ten times or more. The CDR3 loop is CASSYDTVYEQYF. CDR3 coding DNA: TGTGCCAGCAGTTACGACACCGTCTACGAGCAGTACTTC. The chain recombines TRBV6-6 with TRBJ2-7; D unclear. CDR3 length equals 13 residues. The germline gives CDR1 MNHNY, CDR2 SVGAGI (reference sequence). Trimming took off 2 bases at V and 3 bases at J, with 8 bases between the two ends.

The DNA of the CDR3 is TGCAGCGTCTTGGGACTAGCGGGGGGAGAGCAGTACTTC. It is translated as CSVLGLAGGEQYF. The rearrangement joins TRBV29-1 to TRBJ2-5; 15 bases match TRBD2. Losses at the gene ends were 6 bases for V and 11 bases for J; bases not matched to a gene: 7. Germline CDR1 reads SQVTM; CDR2 reads ANQGSEA. This CDR3 is 13 amino acids long.

This clonotype was seen repeatedly, ten times or more. V usage is TRBV29-1 and J usage is TRBJ2-7, with D uncertain. The germline V gene has CDR1 SQVTM and CDR2 ANQGSEA. Between the trimmed V and J ends, which lost 6 bases and 2 bases, there was a span of 14 bases. This CDR3 is built from 13 residues. As DNA, the CDR3 is TGCAGCGTCCACCTCGCCAGACCCTACGAGCAGTACTTC. Amino acids: CSVHLARPYEQYF.

The chain couples TRBV25-1 to TRBJ2-7; 11 bases fit TRBD1. V lost 1 base, J lost 2 bases, and 4 bases stayed unmatched. CDR1 MGHDK and CDR2 SYGVNS come from the germline V gene. This CDR3 is 16 amino acids long. In DNA, the CDR3 is TGTGCCAGCAGTGAATCCGGACAGGGGGCGACCTACGAGCAGTACTTC. Protein sequence: CASSESGQGATYEQYF.

This clonotype was counted many times. The CDR3 DNA is TGTGCCAGCAGCGAATGGGACAGGGAAGAGACCCAGTACTTC. Its protein is CASSEWDREETQYF. The chain joins TRBV7-8 to TRBJ2-5; 9 bases map to TRBD1. The trim removed 5 bases at V and 3 bases at J, leaving 4 bases unmatched. The V gene's germline CDR1 is SGHVS and CDR2 FQNEAQ. The CDR3 consists of 14 residues.

Ten or more counts support this clonotype. This chain uses TRBV12-3 or TRBV12-4 with TRBJ2-7; D possibly corresponds to TRBD1 (8 bases). Trimming took off 5 bases at V and 7 bases at J, with 15 bases between the two ends. This CDR3 comprises 13 residues. CDR3 amino acids: CASSQGQGGEQYF. The DNA for the CDR3 is TGTGCCAGCAGTCAAGGACAGGGAGGGGAGCAGTACTTC.